This T cell receptor (beta chain) was recorded in a study of blood T cell repertoires in COVID-19. On the study more broadly: Specimens from acute and convalescent COVID-19 originated in the United States, Italy and Spain.

The CDR3 extends over 13 amino acids. Germline assignment: CDR1 LNHDA and CDR2 SQIVND (reference sequence). Libraries were prepared by immunoSEQ multiplex PCR; TCRdb keeps only in-frame clonotypes and omits some of them. The sample lists roughly 260,000 clones, under 90% occurring once. In the case of this clone: Mismatch with germline at one junction end may stem from a read error.

The chain carries TRBV19 and TRBJ1-1; D ambiguous. This sequence was found in a woman under 30 with acute or convalescent COVID-19. Material: peripheral blood. CDR3 in DNA: TGTGCCAGTAGTATCTCAGTGAACAGTGAAGCTTTCTTT. Residues: CASSISVNSEAFF.